One and the same sample provided the 7 T cell receptor beta chains below, sequenced in a study of tumor and adjacent non-tumor tissue in lung cancer. No cell sorting was done before RNA was extracted from the tissue. TCRbeta libraries were built with three rounds of nested PCR, modified from ARM-PCR. MiXCR was run by TCRdb on the multiplex PCR reads, yielding one entry per CDR3 protein. The top ten clones hold over 10% of a sample with fewer than 80,000 distinct CDR3 sequences, about two thirds of them seen once. The sequencing sample was made of lung tumor tissue. The receptors were sampled from a woman aged 70-85 years with non-small cell lung cancer.

In this sample, this clonotype turned up once. A much larger clone differs by one base, so this may be a read error. J is TRBJ1-2 and V is TRBV28, with D perhaps TRBD1 (6 bases). CDR1 MDHEN and CDR2 SYDVKM come from the germline V gene. This CDR3 is built from 15 residues. With 7 bases removed from V and 1 base from J, the gap between germline ends came to 16 bases. The CDR3 loop reads CASNNAGAVNYGYTF. DNA for the CDR3: TGTGCCAGCAACAATGCAGGGGCAGTTAACTATGGCTACACCTTC.

The chain couples TRBV6-1 to TRBJ2-1; D call uncertain. V was trimmed by 11 bases and J by 0 bases, leaving 20 bases between them. The CDR3 is 16 residues long. Germline loops: CDR1 MNHNS, CDR2 SASEGT. The DNA of the CDR3 is TGTGCCGGCGTCGTGGGGTGGCGCAGCTCCTACAATGAGCAGTTCTTC. The encoded protein is CAGVVGWRSSYNEQFF.

Of note for this clonotype: A read error may be the cause here, since a much bigger clone is one base away. This sequence joins TRBV7-9 and TRBJ2-2, with D possibly matching TRBD2 (5 bases). This CDR3 region has 14 residues. The germline CDR1 and CDR2 sequences are SEHNR and FQNEAQ (reference sequence). The CDR3 spells CASSLGSNTGELLF. The CDR3 region has the DNA TGTGCCAGCAGCTTAGGCTCTAACACCGGGGAGCTGTTATTT.

A note on this clonotype: Given a much more abundant clone one base away, this may be a read error. The conserved phenylalanine or tryptophan normally closing the CDR3 is absent here, so this likely arose from a read error. The V and J genes are TRBV28 and TRBJ2-7; D might be TRBD2 (5 bases). V gave up 2 bases and J gave up 5 bases, with 16 bases separating them. CDR1 and CDR2 (germline): MDHEN, SYDVKM. The CDR3 is made up of 15 amino acids. The CDR3 sequence is CASSLPPGSSHEQYI. The CDR3 nucleotides are TGTGCCAGCAGTTTACCCCCGGGAAGCTCACACGAGCAGTACATC.

The chain employs TRBV20-1 and TRBJ2-6, with TRBD1 matching over 7 bases. With V trimmed by 7 bases and J by 2 bases, 2 bases remained unmatched. The CDR3 contains 13 residues. Germline V gene sequence: CDR1 DFQATT, CDR2 SNEGSKA (reference sequence). CDR3 sequence reads: CSVGTAGANVLTF. The CDR3 nucleotides read TGCAGTGTGGGGACAGCTGGGGCCAACGTCCTGACTTTC.

This chain connects TRBV4-1 to TRBJ2-5; perhaps D is TRBD1 or TRBD2 (6 bases each). Germline loops: CDR1 MGHRA, CDR2 YSYEKL. CDR3 length equals 16 residues. V was trimmed by 4 bases and J by 3 bases, leaving 18 bases between them. The CDR3: CASSRIQGGREETQYF. CDR3 DNA: TGCGCCAGCAGCCGAATACAAGGGGGGCGTGAAGAGACCCAGTACTTC.

Comment on this clonotype: Since the CDR3 does not end with the conserved phenylalanine or tryptophan, this likely comes from a read error. This chain uses TRBV6-1 with TRBJ1-5; tentatively, D is TRBD1 (6 bases). This CDR3 region has 13 residues. V was cut by 8 bases and J by 7 bases, with 15 bases left in between. Per germline, CDR1 MNHNS and CDR2 SASEGT. CDR3 sequence (DNA): TGTGCCAGCGGTCTCCAGGGGAAGCAGCCCCAGCATTCT. Its protein is CASGLQGKQPQHS.